Listed below are T cell receptor beta chains from one sample, sequenced in a study of OX40 agonist ivuxolimab in advanced cancers. Produced via immunoSEQ multiplex PCR; TCRdb's table is partial and in-frame only. The sample records more than 40,000 clones, 90% to 95% being singletons. Sequences were derived from CD4+ or CD8+ T cells sorted from blood, sampled in a trial of the OX40 agonist ivuxolimab. Receptors originate from an adult with an advanced solid tumor such as melanoma, head and neck, liver or kidney cancer. The conserved cysteine and the conserved F or W are not part of the CDR3 here.

j_call: TRBJ2-5; cdr3_length: 10; v_call: TRBV11-2; cdr3_aa: ASSHGHPVQY
j_call: TRBJ2-1; cdr3_length: 13; v_call: TRBV7-9; cdr3_aa: ASSLGAGWNNEQF
j_call: TRBJ2-1; cdr3_length: 14; v_call: TRBV7-2; cdr3_aa: ASSKGVSGSYNEQF
j_call: TRBJ2-3; cdr3_length: 16; v_call: TRBV9; cdr3_aa: ASSPRLAGTPSTDTQY
j_call: TRBJ1-5; cdr3_length: 13; v_call: TRBV28; cdr3_aa: ASSFAVLGNQPQH
j_call: TRBJ2-1; cdr3_length: 12; v_call: TRBV10-3; cdr3_aa: AISDLAGSNEQF
j_call: TRBJ1-5; cdr3_length: 14; v_call: TRBV5-6; cdr3_aa: ASSYTGTGEYQPQH
j_call: TRBJ2-1; cdr3_length: 14; v_call: TRBV7-8; cdr3_aa: ASSSLSGRAIHEQF
j_call: TRBJ1-4; cdr3_length: 14; v_call: TRBV19; cdr3_aa: ASSIFYAATNEKLF
j_call: TRBJ1-1; cdr3_length: 11; v_call: TRBV6-5; cdr3_aa: AAFGGSHTEAF
j_call: TRBJ1-6; cdr3_length: 14; v_call: TRBV7-2; cdr3_aa: ASSLSWTAYNSPLH
j_call: TRBJ2-3; cdr3_length: 15; v_call: TRBV7-2; cdr3_aa: ASSLEGTLESADTQY
j_call: TRBJ2-2; cdr3_length: 14; v_call: TRBV4-3; cdr3_aa: ASSQDHRGPTGELF
j_call: TRBJ1-4; cdr3_length: 11; v_call: TRBV9; cdr3_aa: ASSSRTGYVTF
j_call: TRBJ2-7; cdr3_length: 12; v_call: TRBV9; cdr3_aa: ASSVGATSDEQY
j_call: TRBJ2-3; cdr3_length: 10; v_call: TRBV7-3; cdr3_aa: ASSLRSSGGD
j_call: TRBJ2-3; cdr3_length: 14; v_call: TRBV7-6; cdr3_aa: ASSLWSGSSTDTQY
j_call: TRBJ1-2; cdr3_length: 14; v_call: TRBV4-1; cdr3_aa: ASREEPGQGDYGYT
j_call: TRBJ2-1; cdr3_length: 9; v_call: TRBV28; cdr3_aa: ASSYRGVVF